Given below is one T cell receptor (beta chain) in context. The data originate from a study of control samples from healthy donors and cancer patients. Only in-frame clones appear in the TCRdb table, and some are missing; sequencing was by immunoSEQ multiplex PCR. The sample lists some 130,000 clones, roughly 90% occurring once. The CDR3 is 15 amino acids. V dropped 4 bases and J dropped 2 bases, with 12 bases sitting between them. Looked up from germline, CDR1 is MNHEY and CDR2 is SVGAGI. This sequence originates from a man aged 35 to 55 in good health. The sample comprised blood. The chain is built from TRBV6-5 and TRBJ1-5; D is uncertain. CDR3 protein: CASSWVEGGNQPQHF. The CDR3, as DNA: TGTGCCAGCAGTTGGGTTGAGGGAGGCAATCAGCCCCAGCATTTT.